The rows below give T cell receptor beta chains drawn from one sample of a study of blood T cell repertoires in COVID-19. The data were produced by immunoSEQ multiplex PCR, yet TCRdb's version contains in-frame clones alone and is incomplete. The repertoire includes about 150,000 clones, 80% to 90% of them detected once, and 3% to 4% sits in the top ten. The sequencing input was peripheral blood. The receptors here all came from a man between 65 and 80 years old with acute or convalescent COVID-19. The CDR3 runs from the conserved cysteine through the conserved F or W. D genes are given only for firm matches. Clone size is not always given. Where it is, it says once, few, many or a class for expanded clones.

v_gene	j_gene	d_gene	abundance	CDR3nt	CDR3aa
TRBV11-3	TRBJ2-1	TRBD2	-	TGTGCCAGCAGCCCAGCCGGGACTAGCGGGAAACCAGAGCAGTTCTTC	CASSPAGTSGKPEQFF
TRBV6-5	TRBJ1-2	-	-	TGTGCCAGCAGACGACAGAGAGCTAACTATGGCTACACCTTC	CASRRQRANYGYTF
TRBV18	TRBJ2-3	-	-	TGTGCCAGCTCACCAGAAGCTCTTAGCACAGATACGCAGTATTTT	CASSPEALSTDTQYF
TRBV4-3	TRBJ2-1	TRBD2	-	TGCGCCAGCAGCCAAGAAGGTCTAGCGGAGTACAATGAGCAGTTCTTC	CASSQEGLAEYNEQFF
TRBV6-5	TRBJ2-7	TRBD1	-	TGTGCCAGCAGTTACTCGCCAGGGGGCAGCTACGAGCAGTACTTC	CASSYSPGGSYEQYF
TRBV30	TRBJ2-1	-	-	TGTGCCTGGAGTGACGGGGGAGGCGGTCTTTACAATGAGCAGTTCTTC	CAWSDGGGGLYNEQFF
TRBV6-5	TRBJ2-7	-	-	TGTGCCAGCAGTACACAGGGAACCTACGAGCAGTACTTC	CASSTQGTYEQYF
TRBV2	TRBJ1-5	TRBD1	-	TGTGCCAGCAGTGCCAGGGGGCGCGTTCAGCCCCAGCATTTT	CASSARGRVQPQHF
TRBV29-1	TRBJ2-3	TRBD1	few	TGCAGCGTCCAGGGGGCCGGCACAGATACGCAGTATTTT	CSVQGAGTDTQYF
TRBV29-1	TRBJ2-3	-	-	TGCAGCGTCGGTCTGGATACGCAGTATTTT	CSVGLDTQYF
TRBV28	TRBJ2-7	TRBD2	-	TGTGCCAGCAGCCTTAGCGGGAGGGTCTACGAGCAGTACTTC	CASSLSGRVYEQYF
TRBV19	TRBJ2-2	TRBD2	few	TGTGCCAGTAGTCCGGGACTAGCGGGAGGGCCTTGGACCGGGGAGCTGTTTTTT	CASSPGLAGGPWTGELFF
TRBV19	TRBJ2-7	-	-	TGTGCCAGTAGTAAGGACCGGGAGTTTGAGCAGTACTTC	CASSKDREFEQYF
TRBV30	TRBJ1-1	-	-	TGTGCCTGGAGTCCCGGGTCAGGAGGGAACACTGAAGCTTTCTTT	CAWSPGSGGNTEAFF
TRBV19	TRBJ2-4	TRBD2	-	TGTGCCAGTAGTGTCCGGACTAGCGTAGCCAAAAACATTCAGTACTTC	CASSVRTSVAKNIQYF
TRBV2	TRBJ2-1	TRBD2	-	TGTGCCAGCAGTGAAGGACTAGCGGGAGGCAATGAGCAGTTCTTC	CASSEGLAGGNEQFF
TRBV6-1	TRBJ2-7	-	-	TGTGCCAGCAGTGAATTTAGGACAGTCTCCTACGAGCAGTACTTC	CASSEFRTVSYEQYF
TRBV6-5	TRBJ2-5	-	-	TGTGCCAGCAGCCCGGGGGAGACCCAGTACTTC	CASSPGETQYF
TRBV19	TRBJ2-1	TRBD2	-	TGTGCCAGTAGTATGGGGTTAGCGGGAGCCTACAATGAGCAGTTCTTC	CASSMGLAGAYNEQFF
TRBV3-1/TRBV3-2	TRBJ2-7	TRBD1	-	TGTGCCAGCAGACCCGGACAGGGGGATAGCGAGCAGTACTTC	CASRPGQGDSEQYF
TRBV28	TRBJ1-5	TRBD1	-	TGTGCCAGCAGCTCGCAAGGACAGGGACACAATCAGCCCCAGCATTTT	CASSSQGQGHNQPQHF
TRBV24-1	TRBJ1-4	-	-	TGTGCCACCAGTGATTCACAGGGTTCCCAAAAACTGTTTTTT	CATSDSQGSQKLFF
TRBV28	TRBJ2-7	TRBD2	-	TGTGCCAGCAGTTTGTTGCTCTGGACTAGCGGGAGCGAATCCTACGAGCAGTACTTC	CASSLLLWTSGSESYEQYF
TRBV7-8	TRBJ1-1	-	-	TGTGCCAGCAGCTTAGCAGGGAGGGGAAGGTACGGGAACACTGAAGCTTTCTTT	CASSLAGRGRYGNTEAFF
TRBV28	TRBJ1-2	-	-	TGTGCCAGCACCCGGGGAGGGTCGGCCTATGGCTACACCTTC	CASTRGGSAYGYTF
TRBV6-5	TRBJ2-4	-	-	TGTGCCAGCAGTTACGGCAGGGGTCTGGCCAAAAACATTCAGTACTTC	CASSYGRGLAKNIQYF
TRBV5-1	TRBJ1-1	TRBD1	-	TGCGCCAGCAGCTTGGCTCCACAGGGGGCAGGAACTGAAGCTTTCTTT	CASSLAPQGAGTEAFF
TRBV15	TRBJ1-1	-	-	TGTGCCACCAGCAGAGATGGGGAGGGGTTGAACACTGAAGCTTTCTTT	CATSRDGEGLNTEAFF
TRBV28	TRBJ2-7	-	-	TGTGCCAGCAGCCGATCCCGCGGGACCGTTGACGAGCAGTACTTC	CASSRSRGTVDEQYF
TRBV3-1/TRBV3-2	TRBJ1-5	-	-	TGTGCCAGCAGCCAAGGGCGGGGGCAGCCCCAGCATTTT	CASSQGRGQPQHF
TRBV7-3	TRBJ2-5	TRBD1	-	TGTGCCAGCAGCAACTACGGGACAGACCAAGAGACCCAGTACTTC	CASSNYGTDQETQYF
TRBV18	TRBJ1-3	TRBD1	-	TGTGCCAGCTCACCTCTGGACAGGGCGCACACCATATATTTT	CASSPLDRAHTIYF
TRBV5-1	TRBJ2-1	TRBD1	-	TGCGCCAGCAGCCCCTTCCCCCCGGGACAGGTGGGAGAAAACAATGAGCAGTTCTTC	CASSPFPPGQVGENNEQFF
TRBV5-1	TRBJ2-7	-	-	TGCGCCAGCAGCTTCGAAGGGGACGAGCAGTACTTC	CASSFEGDEQYF
TRBV7-3	TRBJ1-1	-	-	TGTGCCAGCAGCTTAGGAGGCCTCAACACTGAAGCTTTCTTT	CASSLGGLNTEAFF
TRBV6-7	TRBJ1-2	TRBD1	-	TGTGCCAGCAGTTACTCCCCGGGACAGGGAAACTATGGCTACACCTTC	CASSYSPGQGNYGYTF
TRBV5-4	TRBJ2-1	TRBD2	-	TGTGCCAGCAGCTTGTCTTTAGCGGGACTCAGCTCCTACAATGAGCAGTTCTTC	CASSLSLAGLSSYNEQFF
TRBV7-9	TRBJ2-7	TRBD1	-	TGTGCCAGCAGCCAAACAGGGGGCCACGAGCAGTACTTC	CASSQTGGHEQYF
TRBV2	TRBJ2-2	TRBD1	-	TGTGCCAGCAGAATTACAGGGGCGGACGGGGAGCTGTTTTTT	CASRITGADGELFF
TRBV6-5	TRBJ1-3	-	-	TGTGCCAGCAGCGGACAGCCTGGAAACACCATATATTTT	CASSGQPGNTIYF
TRBV18	TRBJ1-1	-	-	TGTGCCAGCTCACCCGGTAGCTGGGGCGGAATGAACACTGAAGCTTTCTTT	CASSPGSWGGMNTEAFF
TRBV6-5	TRBJ2-7	-	-	TGTGCCAGCAGTTACTCCAGGGACTCCTACGAGCAGTACTTC	CASSYSRDSYEQYF
TRBV25-1	TRBJ2-3	-	-	TGTGCCAGCAGTGTCGGGACTAGCACAGATACGCAGTATTTT	CASSVGTSTDTQYF
TRBV19	TRBJ1-4	-	-	TGTGCCAGTAGTATAGCCGCCGGAACAGGGACTGAAAAACTGTTTTTT	CASSIAAGTGTEKLFF
TRBV7-2	TRBJ2-7	TRBD2	-	TGTGCCAGCAGCTTAGATCTAGCGGGAAGCATTACCTACGAGCAGTACTTC	CASSLDLAGSITYEQYF
TRBV15	TRBJ1-2	TRBD1	-	TGTGCCACCAGCAGAACCGACAGGGGGCGAAGGTATGGCTACACCTTC	CATSRTDRGRRYGYTF
TRBV4-3	TRBJ1-2	-	-	TGCGCCAGCAGCCAAGTCCTGGTACAGGAAAACTATGGCTACACCTTC	CASSQVLVQENYGYTF
TRBV3-1/TRBV3-2	TRBJ1-3	TRBD1	few	TGTGCCAGCAGCCCCCCCCCGGGACAGACCCCAGGAAACACCATATATTTT	CASSPPPGQTPGNTIYF
TRBV5-1	TRBJ1-4	TRBD1	once	TGCGCCAGCAGCTTGGAGGGGGCGCGGGAAAAACTGTTTTTT	CASSLEGAREKLFF
TRBV5-6	TRBJ1-4	-	-	TGTGCCAGCACCCAGGGATTCGGCGAAAAACTGTTTTTT	CASTQGFGEKLFF
TRBV6-6	TRBJ2-1	-	-	TGTGCCAGCAGTCCGGGGGACTTTCGGGAGCAGTTCTTC	CASSPGDFREQFF
TRBV5-4	TRBJ2-7	TRBD2	-	TGTGCCAGCAGCTGGGGGGGCGGTAGCGGGAATTACGAGCAGTACTTC	CASSWGGGSGNYEQYF
TRBV15	TRBJ2-7	TRBD2	once	TGTGCCACCAGCAGAGATGGACTAGCGGGAGACGAGCAGTACTTC	CATSRDGLAGDEQYF
TRBV19	TRBJ1-1	-	once	TGTGCCAGTAGTATAGGTGCCAGGCGGAACACTGAAGCTTTCTTT	CASSIGARRNTEAFF
TRBV24-1	TRBJ2-2	TRBD1	-	TGTGCCACCAGTGATACCCGGGACAGGGGAACCGGGGAGCTGTTTTTT	CATSDTRDRGTGELFF
TRBV10-3	TRBJ2-4	-	once	TGTGCCATCAGTGAGACCCAGGGGGGACACATTCAGTACTTC	CAISETQGGHIQYF
TRBV11-1	TRBJ1-1	-	-	TGTGCCAGCAGCTTGACAGCACTGAACACTGAAGCTTTCTTT	CASSLTALNTEAFF
TRBV18	TRBJ2-7	-	-	TGTGCCAGCTCACTTCAGGGGAACTACGAGCAGTACTTC	CASSLQGNYEQYF
TRBV5-6	TRBJ2-1	-	-	TGTGCCAGCAGCTTCAGCGGTCGCGGGAATGAGCAGTTCTTC	CASSFSGRGNEQFF
TRBV19	TRBJ2-1	TRBD2	-	TGTGCCAGTAGAAGACTAGCGGGGGATTACAATGAGCAGTTCTTC	CASRRLAGDYNEQFF